The rows below give T cell receptor beta chains drawn from one sample of a study of shared clonotypes between healthy human individuals. The assay was immunoSEQ multiplex PCR, and TCRdb's table has in-frame clones only and misses some. The table lists 700,000 to 950,000 clones, 90% to 98% of them singletons. The source material was naive CD8+ T cells sorted from blood. The source is a man under 40 in good health. Each CDR3 is given with its conserved first and last residue. The D gene is left open where the match is weak. Size is stated for part of the rows, as once, few or many counts, or as a class when the clone is expanded.

D gene	clone size	J gene	V gene	CDR3 protein	CDR3 DNA
-	-	TRBJ2-7	TRBV10-3	CAISAPGTVTYEQYF	TGTGCCATCAGTGCACCCGGGACCGTTACCTACGAGCAGTACTTC
-	-	TRBJ2-1	TRBV27	CASSSMPHGQFF	TGTGCCAGCAGTTCCATGCCCCACGGGCAGTTCTTC
-	-	TRBJ2-1	TRBV6-1	CANMGGNEQFF	TGTGCCAATATGGGGGGCAATGAGCAGTTCTTC
-	-	TRBJ1-5	TRBV7-7	CASSPRGVNLKPQHF	TGTGCCAGCAGCCCCCGTGGGGTGAATCTAAAGCCCCAGCATTTT
-	-	TRBJ2-2	TRBV6-5	CASSIKGGGELFF	TGTGCCAGCAGTATTAAAGGGGGCGGGGAGCTGTTTTTT
-	once	TRBJ2-7	TRBV29-1	CSVRDGLDYEQYF	TGCAGCGTTCGCGACGGCCTGGACTACGAGCAGTACTTC
TRBD2	-	TRBJ2-3	TRBV2	CASSVLAGATDTQYF	TGTGCCAGCAGTGTCCTAGCGGGGGCCACAGATACGCAGTATTTT
-	-	TRBJ2-7	TRBV5-6	CASSFRVRTYEQYF	TGTGCCAGCAGCTTCAGGGTCAGAACTTACGAGCAGTACTTC
-	-	TRBJ1-3	TRBV9	CASSAKLTAASGNTIYF	TGTGCCAGCAGCGCTAAACTGACAGCCGCCTCTGGAAACACCATATATTTT
-	-	TRBJ1-5	TRBV28	CASSLTGFAYSNQPQHF	TGTGCCAGCAGCTTGACAGGTTTTGCATATAGCAATCAGCCCCAGCATTTT
-	once	TRBJ1-1	TRBV6-5	CAVEWGGSGAFF	TGTGCGGTGGAATGGGGGGGTAGCGGAGCTTTCTTT
-	-	TRBJ1-1	TRBV6-5	CASSSLLGWKTEAFF	TGTGCCAGCAGTTCACTGCTTGGGTGGAAAACTGAAGCTTTCTTT
-	-	TRBJ2-7	TRBV10-2	CASSVGPSYEQYF	TGCGCCAGCAGTGTCGGGCCGAGCTACGAGCAGTACTTC
TRBD1	once	TRBJ2-7	TRBV19	CASSQTGGREQYF	TGTGCCAGTAGCCAAACAGGGGGGCGGGAGCAGTACTTC
TRBD2	-	TRBJ2-7	TRBV27	CASSSGLAAIEQYF	TGTGCCAGCAGTTCTGGACTAGCGGCTATCGAGCAGTACTTC
-	once	TRBJ2-7	TRBV18	CASSPTGTGSYEQYF	TGTGCCAGCTCACCGACCGGGACTGGCTCCTACGAGCAGTACTTC
-	-	TRBJ1-4	TRBV1	CTSSLHRTTRTNEKLFF	TGCACCAGCAGCCTACATCGGACGACCAGAACTAATGAAAAACTGTTTTTT
-	-	TRBJ2-7	TRBV5-1	CASSSEGEGYEQYF	TGCGCCAGCAGCTCAGAGGGAGAAGGCTACGAGCAGTACTTC
-	once	TRBJ1-2	TRBV25-1	CASSIAAGDHGYTF	TGTGCCAGCAGTATAGCGGCAGGGGACCATGGCTACACCTTC
TRBD1	-	TRBJ2-2	TRBV19	CASSTRDRDTGELFF	TGTGCCAGTAGCACACGGGACAGGGATACCGGGGAGCTGTTTTTT
TRBD2	-	TRBJ2-2	TRBV5-1	CASRSGRGTGELFF	TGCGCCAGCAGGTCAGGGAGGGGCACCGGGGAGCTGTTTTTT
-	-	TRBJ1-1	TRBV6-6	CASNGLFTEAFF	TGTGCCAGCAACGGGCTTTTCACTGAAGCTTTCTTT
-	-	TRBJ2-7	TRBV4-3	CASSQDREPRGEQYF	TGCGCCAGCAGCCAAGACCGGGAACCCCGGGGAGAGCAGTACTTC
-	-	TRBJ2-7	TRBV27	CASSPFGGVMYEQYF	TGTGCCAGCAGTCCCTTCGGGGGCGTAATGTACGAGCAGTACTTC
TRBD1	-	TRBJ2-7	TRBV5-6	CASSMWANRGTYEQYF	TGTGCCAGCAGCATGTGGGCGAACAGGGGGACCTACGAGCAGTACTTC
-	-	TRBJ1-5	TRBV7-8	CASSLGGRGRPQHF	TGTGCCAGCAGCTTAGGTGGCCGTGGGAGGCCCCAGCATTTT
-	once	TRBJ1-5	TRBV18	CASSPAPGQDNQPQHF	TGTGCCAGCTCCCCAGCACCGGGACAAGACAATCAGCCCCAGCATTTT
TRBD1	-	TRBJ2-1	TRBV5-4	CASSLGDRSSYNEQFF	TGTGCCAGCAGCTTGGGGGACAGGAGCTCCTACAATGAGCAGTTCTTC
-	-	TRBJ2-7	TRBV6-5	CATRAVSHEQYF	TGTGCCACCCGGGCAGTATCTCACGAGCAGTACTTC
TRBD1	-	TRBJ1-2	TRBV9	CASSLRQGYGYTF	TGTGCCAGCAGCTTAAGACAGGGTTATGGCTACACCTTC
-	-	TRBJ2-3	TRBV27	CASGYTSDTQYF	TGTGCCAGCGGTTACACGAGCGATACGCAGTATTTT
TRBD2	-	TRBJ2-3	TRBV2	CASRTGTSGHLSTDTQYF	TGTGCCAGCAGAACCGGGACTAGCGGACATTTGAGCACAGATACGCAGTATTTT
TRBD2	-	TRBJ2-1	TRBV29-1	CSTTTGGWSYNEQFF	TGCAGCACAACCACGGGGGGATGGTCCTACAATGAGCAGTTCTTC
TRBD2	-	TRBJ2-1	TRBV9	CASSVSGTAPYNEQFF	TGTGCCAGCAGCGTTAGCGGGACCGCTCCATACAATGAGCAGTTCTTC
-	-	TRBJ2-7	TRBV29-1	CSVYGRTESRGVNEQYF	TGCAGCGTTTACGGCCGGACGGAGTCCCGGGGCGTGAACGAGCAGTACTTC
-	few	TRBJ1-5	TRBV28	CASSRRDSNQPQHF	TGTGCCAGCTCGCGGAGGGATAGCAATCAGCCCCAGCATTTT
-	-	TRBJ2-7	TRBV27	CASSQLIHRTLPRYEQYF	TGTGCCAGCAGCCAACTTATCCATCGGACCCTCCCCAGATACGAGCAGTACTTC
TRBD2	-	TRBJ2-1	TRBV7-8	CASSLLSGGRNEQFF	TGTGCCAGCAGCTTACTTAGCGGGGGCCGCAATGAGCAGTTCTTC
-	-	TRBJ2-7	TRBV2	CASSELGYEQYF	TGTGCCAGCAGTGAGTTGGGATACGAGCAGTACTTC
-	-	TRBJ1-3	TRBV6-5	CASSYSGGDSGNTIYF	TGTGCCAGCAGTTACTCTGGGGGAGACTCTGGAAACACCATATATTTT
TRBD1	-	TRBJ1-2	TRBV7-9	CATLQGADGYTF	TGTGCCACCCTTCAGGGGGCGGATGGCTACACCTTC
TRBD2	-	TRBJ2-3	TRBV25-1	CASSEYRRESADTQYF	TGTGCCAGCAGTGAATATAGGCGGGAGAGCGCAGATACGCAGTATTTT
-	once	TRBJ2-2	TRBV7-9	CASSLPTQANTGELFF	TGTGCCAGCAGCTTACCAACTCAAGCGAACACCGGGGAGCTGTTTTTT
-	-	TRBJ2-2	TRBV7-6	CASTYTGAGELFF	TGTGCCAGCACCTATACTGGGGCCGGGGAGCTGTTTTTT
-	once	TRBJ2-7	TRBV21-1	CASIFQTRAYEQYF	TGTGCCAGCATCTTCCAGACTAGAGCCTACGAGCAGTACTTC
-	-	TRBJ1-1	TRBV7-9	CASTGGWSRTEAFF	TGTGCCAGCACCGGGGGGTGGTCTCGCACTGAAGCTTTCTTT
-	-	TRBJ2-5	TRBV5-4	CASSLLSSDQETQYF	TGTGCCAGCAGCCTACTTAGTAGCGATCAAGAGACCCAGTACTTC
-	-	TRBJ2-3	TRBV9	CASSVDKIFGTDTQYF	TGTGCCAGCAGCGTAGACAAGATCTTTGGCACAGATACGCAGTATTTT
TRBD2	-	TRBJ2-5	TRBV7-8	CASSRRLAGEDQETQYF	TGTGCCAGCAGCCGCAGACTAGCGGGAGAAGACCAAGAGACCCAGTACTTC
-	-	TRBJ2-1	TRBV29-1	CSAGYNEQFF	TGCAGCGCGGGGTACAATGAGCAGTTCTTC
TRBD1	-	TRBJ1-2	TRBV4-3	CASSQEIGQGMYGYTF	TGCGCCAGCAGCCAAGAAATAGGACAGGGGATGTATGGCTACACCTTC
-	-	TRBJ2-2	TRBV2	CASSGQANTGELFF	TGTGCCAGCTCCGGGCAGGCGAACACCGGGGAGCTGTTTTTT
TRBD2	-	TRBJ2-7	TRBV4-1	CASSQPGLAAYEQYF	TGCGCCAGCAGCCAACCGGGACTAGCGGCCTACGAGCAGTACTTC
TRBD2	-	TRBJ2-3	TRBV9	CASSPGLAGAGDTQYF	TGTGCCAGCAGCCCGGGACTAGCGGGAGCGGGAGATACGCAGTATTTT
-	-	TRBJ2-7	TRBV27	CASSFSRDGEQYF	TGTGCCAGCAGTTTCTCGCGGGATGGCGAGCAGTACTTC